This TCR beta chain originates from a study of post-analysis software for immune sequencing data (dated by TCRdb to between 2015 and 2016). Looking at the study overall: Disease courses on record covered relapsing-remitting, secondary progressive and progressive-relapsing multiple sclerosis, though some patients had no subtype annotation. A subset of samples was prepared in parallel using single-end sample barcoding, then pooled and co-amplified after Illumina adapter ligation. Patient repertoires were compared against about a dozen previously published healthy control repertoires from donors aged about 6 to 26 years. What the study reported, not specific to this receptor: The control group was slightly older than the multiple sclerosis patient group. When samples were clustered directly using the F measure, samples prepared in the same batch co-clustered strongly, which prompted a batch-effect correction. Normalized Chao1 diversity was significantly lower in multiple sclerosis patients than controls, suggesting substantial peripheral T-cell clonal expansion.

Libraries came from PCR. The reads were generated on an Illumina HiSeq 2500. To reduce PCR and sequencing biases, unique molecular identifiers were incorporated into the TCR beta cDNA libraries. Roughly 0.5 million cDNA molecules were obtained per 1 to 10 million input T cells, so each molecule approximated one T cell. The patient libraries were prepared and sequenced with the same protocol used for the earlier healthy control dataset. Within a given batch, samples were prepared together, multiplexed and sequenced on the same HiSeq lane. The study's own analysis went as follows. MIGEC was used to process the raw barcoded reads, and molecular identifier groups with only a single read were discarded before consensus assembly and CDR3 extraction. VDJtools was used for post-analysis of the clonotype tables, and diversity was normalized by down-sampling every dataset to the size of the smallest sample. To correct batch-related cross-sample contamination, repertoire overlap clustering matched CDR3 amino acid sequences but not nucleotide sequences. TCRdb trimmed public reads at Q25 via fastp, called clones via MiXCR and kept in-frame beta chains. Merged by CDR3 protein, the rows form single entries marked with the most common genes and DNA. The V and J calls reflect TCRdb's pipeline rather than the authors' work. This sample is represented by approximately 360,000 distinct CDR3 sequences; roughly 35% of them were singletons. In total, the top ten clones hold around an eighth of the sample.

Remarks on this clonotype: Its recognized antigen is unknown. No base quality information exists; no much larger clone differs at one position.

To demonstrate the VDJtools post-analysis software, the study profiled TCR beta repertoires from the peripheral blood of approximately twelve young patients with multiple sclerosis. The patients with multiple sclerosis were children and adolescents between 6 and 15 years of age. This TCR derives from a girl between 5 and 17 years old with multiple sclerosis. The specimen was blood.

The CDR3 region: CASSQVARLDRHQETQYF. The nucleotides are TGCGCCAGCAGCCAAGTGGCCCGCCTCGACAGACATCAAGAGACCCAGTACTTC. This chain joins TRBV4-1 to TRBJ2-5; TRBD1 is perhaps the D gene, given 5 matching bases. Trimming costs V 1 base and J 2 bases, and their ends lie 20 bases apart. Counted from cysteine to phenylalanine, this CDR3 has 18 amino acids. The CDR3 DNA has 54 bases and is translated from base 1. CDR1 and CDR2 were assigned from the germline V gene as MGHRA and YSYEKL.